What follows is one T cell receptor (beta chain) and its context. Its antigen is unknown. The CDR3 is 14 amino acids. Germline-derived CDR1 and CDR2 are SEHNR and FQNEAQ (reference sequence). V was trimmed by 1 base and J by 13 bases, leaving 14 bases between them. It was negative isolation that provided the CD8+ and CD4+ T cells, whereas TEMRA cells were enriched by FACS. Reverse transcription of 0.5 to 1 ug RNA was performed with random hexamers. TCRdb used MiXCR to reprocess the immunoSEQ multiplex PCR reads, holding one entry per CDR3 protein. The sample includes 210,000 or so distinct CDR3 sequences, over 90% seen only once; the top ten take approximately 0.15%. The sample originates from a study of CD8 T cells in Susac syndrome. Study conclusions and caveats: The CD4+ T cell repertoires that were profiled in Susac syndrome showed no clonal expansion.

The chain links TRBV7-9 to TRBJ1-6; the D is unclear. The sequence derives from a human donor with Susac syndrome. Sample: CD4+ T cells from PBMCs. The CDR3 is CASSLEGYGFPLHF. The CDR3 nucleotides are TGTGCCAGCAGCTTAGAGGGCTACGGCTTCCCCCTCCACTTT.